This entry describes one TCR beta chain. What it recognizes is unknown. TCRdb keeps only in-frame clones here, not all; method: immunoSEQ multiplex PCR. Counted here are roughly 680,000 clones, more than 70% occurring once; the ten biggest clones make up 1.5%. Treatment in this sample: about 20 received Ad26.COV2.S at low or high dose, single or two shots; several received placebo; per-sample allocation not given. Repertoires come from day 63 after the first vaccine or placebo injection. An Ad26 vector expressing Wuhan-strain SARS-CoV-2 spike served as the vaccine. These data originate in a study of Ad26.COV2.S vaccination and SARS-CoV-2 variants. Across the whole study: Recipients of Ad26.COV2.S got it intramuscularly, once or twice 56 days apart.

Broader study findings: Whether participants received vaccine or placebo, their non-spike TCR breadth was similar. Total T cell responses may have been underestimated by the TCR breadth and depth analyses.

Germline CDR1 is SGHAT and CDR2 is FQNNGV. This CDR3 has 15 amino acids. Trimming removed 5 bases from V and 4 bases from J; junction bases left unmatched: 8. The source was peripheral blood, collected in a trial of Ad26.COV2.S vaccine versus placebo. The origin of this receptor is a person between 18 and 65 years old who received the Ad26.COV2.S COVID-19 vaccine or a placebo. V is TRBV11-2 and J is TRBJ2-7; 10 bases match TRBD2. The CDR3 bases are TGTGCCAGCAGCCCGAAGACTAGCGGGCATTACGAGCAGTACTTC. This translates into CASSPKTSGHYEQYF.